This T cell receptor (beta chain) was sequenced during a study of T cell responses to AZD1222 COVID-19 vaccine. Whole-study results and caveats: With two AZD1222 doses given, Spike-specific TCR breadth and depth both rose.

The assay was immunoSEQ multiplex PCR, and TCRdb's table has in-frame clones only and misses some. The table shows 120,000 to 150,000 clones, with approximately 90% occurring only once. Germline V CDR1 and CDR2: MNHEY, SVGAGI. Trimming stripped 7 bases from V and 4 bases from J, with 13 bases between. This CDR3 is built from 14 residues. About this clone: The target antigen is unknown.

The specimen comprised peripheral blood, sampled on day 0 of AZD1222 vaccination. The chain recombines TRBV6-5 with TRBJ2-2; D uncertain. The TCR originated in an adult in good health. Written as DNA, the CDR3 is TGTGCCAGCACGGGTCCTTCGAGCACCGGGGAGCTGTTTTTT. This translates into CASTGPSSTGELFF.